This T cell receptor (beta chain) came from a study of Graves' ophthalmopathy and Graves' hyperthyroidism. Study summary: Peripheral blood was collected at initial diagnosis, before any treatment.

On this clonotype itself: Its antigen is not identified.

Points from the study as a whole: Stable hyperthyroidism and ophthalmopathy were told apart by a 13-signature model, which achieved about 90% sensitivity and around 80% specificity. Blood contained most expanded thyroid clonotypes exceeding 0.001 frequency.

The PBMCs had their origin in 7.5 to 10 ml of fresh peripheral blood. The study amplified TCR beta CDR3 regions using RNA transcripts. An initial RT-PCR round employing HTBI primers preceded a second-round multiplex PCR. Each CDR3 protein is one row after TCRdb ran MiXCR on the multiplex PCR reads. The sample contains about 160,000 distinct CDR3 sequences, approximately 38% of which appear only once. The CDR3 length is 17 residues. V dropped 5 bases and J dropped 11; count of bases not matched to a gene: 12. Germline CDR1 SGHAT, CDR2 FQNNGV. The J gene is TRBJ2-4, the V gene TRBV11-2; 16 bases map to TRBD2. The specimen sequenced was peripheral blood. The clonotype comes from a woman between 40 and 50 years old with Graves' ophthalmopathy. The CDR3 loop is CASSPVPGTSGRAVQYF. The CDR3 DNA follows: TGTGCCAGCAGCCCTGTGCCCGGGACTAGCGGGAGGGCCGTTCAGTACTTC.